What follows describes a single T cell receptor beta chain. Its antigen is not identified. The germline V gene encodes CDR1 LNHDA and CDR2 SQIVND (reference sequence). Unmatched junction bases numbered 4, after V lost 6 bases and J lost 1 base. This CDR3 comprises 14 residues. The data derive from a study of CD8 T cell repertoires and HIV-1 epitope variants. Sequencing was performed with immunoSEQ multiplex PCR; in TCRdb, only in-frame clones are kept and a portion is missing. This sample has roughly 4,900 clones, with roughly 67% found just once. The chain has TRBV19 and TRBJ1-1; 8 nucleotides align to TRBD1. This TCR came from a male donor with HIV. Source material: cultured CD8+ T cells derived from PBMCs. CDR3 in DNA: TGTGCCAGTAGGACAGGGGTGCGGAACACTGAAGCTTTCTTT. Translating gives CASRTGVRNTEAFF.